The rows below give T cell receptor beta chains drawn from one sample of a study of blood T cell repertoires in COVID-19. The method was immunoSEQ multiplex PCR; TCRdb's version includes in-frame clones alone and lacks a portion of them. Here the sample spans about 140,000 clones, around 72% being singletons. Sequencing was done on a sample of peripheral blood. The receptors here all came from a woman in her sixties or seventies with acute or convalescent COVID-19. Both conserved end residues are part of each CDR3.

J	V	CDR3
TRBJ2-1	TRBV28	CASSLRGLNHAGFF
TRBJ1-4	TRBV5-1	CASSLMTGGEKLFF
TRBJ2-7	TRBV5-1	CASKASVDSYEQYF
TRBJ1-6	TRBV30	CAWSHRSSPLHF
TRBJ2-1	TRBV28	CASSSTYNEQFF
TRBJ1-1	TRBV5-5	CASSSLGGFTEAFF
TRBJ1-4	TRBV5-5	CASSYAGTGGEKLFF
TRBJ2-4	TRBV7-8	CASSLEAGAKNIQYF
TRBJ2-1	TRBV30	CAQSFSGVNNEQFF
TRBJ2-7	TRBV19	CASTGFGNEQYF
TRBJ2-6	TRBV6-5	CASSTGGTGANVLTF
TRBJ1-6	TRBV10-2	CASNPKFPISPLHF
TRBJ1-1	TRBV5-1	CASSLYQGTEAFF
TRBJ1-1	TRBV5-1	CASSSRQVSLTEAFF
TRBJ1-2	TRBV15	CATSRAVQGAGGGYTF
TRBJ2-4	TRBV6-1	CASSEALGVRAKNIQYF
TRBJ1-3	TRBV7-2	CASSLAATGNTIYF
TRBJ1-5	TRBV7-6	CASSLAAGALDQPQHF
TRBJ1-6	TRBV7-9	CASSFDREYSPLHF
TRBJ2-1	TRBV28	CASSLTSTEDEQFF
TRBJ1-5	TRBV20-1	CSASETTHFPPQHF
TRBJ1-3	TRBV4-1	CASSRADRVAGNTIYF
TRBJ1-5	TRBV28	CASSPHGGMSNQPQHF
TRBJ2-7	TRBV4-1	CASSQEWQAREEQYF
TRBJ2-7	TRBV19	CASSMGTSPYSYEQYF
TRBJ2-7	TRBV28	CASSFIYEQYF
TRBJ1-5	TRBV28	CASSLTGANQPQHF
TRBJ1-2	TRBV9	CASSIQGDYGYTF
TRBJ1-6	TRBV27	CASTNRGNNSPLHF
TRBJ1-1	TRBV28	CATQGVMNTEAFF
TRBJ1-1	TRBV6-5	CASTLRQGTEAFF
TRBJ2-4	TRBV15	CATSRYTGTSGILAKNIQYF
TRBJ1-3	TRBV30	CAWTQGASGNTIYF
TRBJ2-1	TRBV23-1	CASSSLGDRGRSSYNEQFF
TRBJ2-1	TRBV15	CATSRGQVPEQFF
TRBJ2-7	TRBV5-1	CASSPIAEWRGYEQYF
TRBJ2-5	TRBV30	CAWSVWGGETQYF
TRBJ2-1	TRBV11-2	CASSLGTSGTYNEQFF